This is a list of T cell receptor beta chains from one sample in a study of early T cells in non-severe SARS-CoV-2 infection. MiXCR, run by TCRdb on the 5' RACE reads, gives a single entry per CDR3 protein. Among roughly 50,000 distinct CDR3 sequences, approximately 9.8% were seen once, and the ten largest hold roughly 8.3%. Sequencing input: whole blood. These receptors came from an adult who was a healthcare worker with PCR-confirmed SARS-CoV-2 infection or an uninfected control (not recorded which). Each CDR3 is given with its conserved first and last residue. A D gene is named only where the DNA matches it firmly. Clone size is stated in some rows and not others, as once, few, many or a class when expanded.

d_gene: NA; j_gene: TRBJ2-1; abundance: few; v_gene: TRBV19; CDR3nt: TGTGCCAGTAGTCCCCGGGACCTTGCCAATGAGCAGTTCTTC; CDR3aa: CASSPRDLANEQFF
d_gene: TRBD2; j_gene: TRBJ2-1; abundance: many; v_gene: TRBV27; CDR3nt: TGTGCCAGCACCCTAGGGGCTAGCGGGCCATCCTACAATGAGCAGTTCTTC; CDR3aa: CASTLGASGPSYNEQFF
d_gene: TRBD1; j_gene: TRBJ2-7; abundance: many; v_gene: TRBV4-1; CDR3nt: TGCGCCAGCAGCCAAATACAGGGGTACGAGCAGTACTTC; CDR3aa: CASSQIQGYEQYF
d_gene: NA; j_gene: TRBJ2-1; abundance: few; v_gene: TRBV27; CDR3nt: TGTGCCAGCAGGCCCGAGGAGGGCCGCTACAATGAGCAGTTCTTC; CDR3aa: CASRPEEGRYNEQFF
d_gene: NA; j_gene: TRBJ1-1; abundance: few; v_gene: TRBV9; CDR3nt: TGTGCCAGCAGCGTAGGAAATCCCACTGAAGCTTTCTTT; CDR3aa: CASSVGNPTEAFF
d_gene: NA; j_gene: TRBJ1-2; abundance: few; v_gene: TRBV9; CDR3nt: TGTGCCAGCAGCGTAGTCAGCTCCTATGGCTACACCTTC; CDR3aa: CASSVVSSYGYTF
d_gene: NA; j_gene: TRBJ2-1; abundance: few; v_gene: TRBV7-2; CDR3nt: TGTGCCAGCAGCTTAGCGAGGGAGAATGAGCAGTTCTTC; CDR3aa: CASSLARENEQFF
d_gene: TRBD2; j_gene: TRBJ2-3; abundance: NA; v_gene: TRBV7-6; CDR3nt: TGTGCCAGCAGCTCCCGGCTAGCGGGAAGCACAGATACGCAGTATTTT; CDR3aa: CASSSRLAGSTDTQYF
d_gene: NA; j_gene: TRBJ2-1; abundance: many; v_gene: TRBV5-1; CDR3nt: TGCGCCAGCAGCTTGGGACAGAGCTCCTACAATGAGCAGTTCTTC; CDR3aa: CASSLGQSSYNEQFF
d_gene: NA; j_gene: TRBJ2-3; abundance: NA; v_gene: TRBV24-1; CDR3nt: TGTGCCACCAGTGATTTGTGGGGGGATACGCAGTATTTT; CDR3aa: CATSDLWGDTQYF
d_gene: NA; j_gene: TRBJ2-2; abundance: NA; v_gene: TRBV7-3; CDR3nt: TGTGCCAGCAGCCCAAGAGGCAGGGCGAGCGGGGAGCTGTTTTTT; CDR3aa: CASSPRGRASGELFF
d_gene: NA; j_gene: TRBJ1-1; abundance: few; v_gene: TRBV7-2; CDR3nt: TGTGCCAGCAGCTTAGATCGTCGGATGGAGACTGAAGCTTTCTTT; CDR3aa: CASSLDRRMETEAFF
d_gene: NA; j_gene: TRBJ2-7; abundance: NA; v_gene: TRBV5-5; CDR3nt: TGTGCCAGCAGCTTGGAGGGCCTCGAGCAGTACTTC; CDR3aa: CASSLEGLEQYF
d_gene: NA; j_gene: TRBJ1-5; abundance: many; v_gene: TRBV19; CDR3nt: TGTGCCAGTAGTGAGACAGGTTATCAGCCCCAGCATTTT; CDR3aa: CASSETGYQPQHF
d_gene: NA; j_gene: TRBJ2-6; abundance: NA; v_gene: TRBV12-3/TRBV12-4; CDR3nt: TGTGCCAGTGAACAGGGAGCTGGGGCCAACGTCCTGACTTTC; CDR3aa: CASEQGAGANVLTF
d_gene: NA; j_gene: TRBJ2-1; abundance: few; v_gene: TRBV19; CDR3nt: TGTGCCAGTAGTAGCGACAGGTACAATGAGCAGTTCTTC; CDR3aa: CASSSDRYNEQFF
d_gene: NA; j_gene: TRBJ1-1; abundance: NA; v_gene: TRBV9; CDR3nt: TGTGCCAGCAGCGTAGTCCCGACAGCGGCTTTCTTT; CDR3aa: CASSVVPTAAFF
d_gene: TRBD1; j_gene: TRBJ2-5; abundance: NA; v_gene: TRBV28; CDR3nt: TGTGCCAGCAGGTGGGGACAGAAGGAGACCCAGTACTTC; CDR3aa: CASRWGQKETQYF
d_gene: NA; j_gene: TRBJ1-6; abundance: NA; v_gene: TRBV30; CDR3nt: TGTGCCTGGAGTTCCAGGGGCCGCTCCTATAATTCACCCCTCCACTTT; CDR3aa: CAWSSRGRSYNSPLHF
d_gene: NA; j_gene: TRBJ2-7; abundance: NA; v_gene: TRBV2; CDR3nt: TGTGCCAGCAGTGAATCCCTGGGGGTAGGCTACGAGCAGTACTTC; CDR3aa: CASSESLGVGYEQYF